These 15 T cell receptor beta chains share one sample of origin, sequenced in a study of cytomegalovirus exposure and HLA in healthy donors. The PCR employed 60 Vbeta primers together with 13 Jbeta primers. The method was immunoSEQ multiplex PCR; TCRdb's version includes in-frame clones alone and lacks a portion of them. The sample holds 150,000 to 180,000 clones, about 70% seen once. The sample was PBMCs. The receptors come from a man between 18 and 35 years old in good health and CMV-seronegative.

The V gene is TRBV28, the J gene TRBJ1-2; no firm D call. V was trimmed by 2 bases and J by 2 bases, leaving 9 bases between them. The CDR3 covers 14 residues. The germline gives CDR1 MDHEN, CDR2 SYDVKM. The CDR3: CASSLMTENYGYTF. In nucleotides, the CDR3 is TGTGCCAGCAGTTTAATGACGGAGAACTATGGCTACACCTTC.

The chain has TRBV19 and TRBJ1-2; TRBD1 agrees at 9 bases. V shed 9 bases and J 5 bases; nucleotides not matched to a gene: 1. Germline V gene data show CDR1 as LNHDA and CDR2 as SQIVND (reference sequence). The length of the CDR3 is 11 residues. In nucleotides, the CDR3 is TGTGCCAGCGGACAGGGGTATGGCTACACCTTC. Its translation: CASGQGYGYTF.

This clone was seen a handful of times. The DNA of the CDR3 is TGCGCCAGCAGCTTGGGTTTAGGGGGAGACTATGGCTACACCTTC. This codes for CASSLGLGGDYGYTF. This chain uses TRBV5-1 with TRBJ1-2; D perhaps matches TRBD1 (6 bases). CDR1 is SGHRS and CDR2 is YFSETQ in the germline V gene. Trimming took 0 bases from V and 3 from J, leaving 12 bases between them. This CDR3 spans 15 amino acids.

For the CDR3, the DNA is TGTGCCAGCAGCCCGGACACAAACTACGAGCAGTACGTC. Translation gives CASSPDTNYEQYV. J is TRBJ2-7 and V is TRBV7-7; TRBD1 is a possible D gene (5 bases). Germline CDR1 and CDR2: SSHAT and FNYEAQ (reference sequence). Trimming cost V 5 bases and J 3 bases, with 11 bases left between them. The CDR3 spans 13 residues.

The chain carries TRBV6-1 and TRBJ2-3, with 11 nucleotides matching TRBD2. Germline CDR1 reads MNHNS; CDR2 reads SASEGT. The J segment lost 4 bases and the V segment lost 6 bases, leaving 6 bases of the junction unmatched. The CDR3 covers 15 residues. In DNA, the CDR3 is TGTGCCAGCAGCGTTAGCGGGGGGGCCCCAGATACGCAGTATTTT. Translated: CASSVSGGAPDTQYF.

The V gene is TRBV5-6, the J gene TRBJ2-1; D is perhaps TRBD1 (5 bases). CDR1 is SGHDT, CDR2 YYEEEE, per germline. The CDR3 loop spans 13 amino acids. Trimming took 4 bases from V and 8 from J, leaving 13 bases between them. The CDR3 nucleotides read TGTGCCAGCAGCGCAGGACAAGCCGATGAGCAGTTCTTC. As protein: CASSAGQADEQFF.

The chain carries TRBV7-2 and TRBJ2-3; D gene unclear. This CDR3 region has 14 residues. V lost 1 base and J 2 bases, leaving 7 bases between the germline ends. In germline, CDR1 is SGHTA, CDR2 FQGNSA. CDR3 residues: CASSLGPDTDTQYF. CDR3 sequence (DNA): TGTGCCAGCAGCTTAGGCCCAGACACAGATACGCAGTATTTT.

CDR3 coding DNA: TGTGCCAGCAGCTTAGGGCAAGGACTAGCGGGGGACCGTGGCTCCTACGAGCAGTACGTC. Translation: CASSLGQGLAGDRGSYEQYV. The J gene is TRBJ2-7, the V gene TRBV11-3; 13 nucleotides align to TRBD2. Germline V gene data show CDR1 as SGHNT and CDR2 as YENEEA. There are 20 residues in the CDR3. The V gene end was trimmed by 1 base and the J gene end by 0 bases; junction bases not matched to a gene: 12.

Details on this clone: The junction does not match germline at one end; this may be a read error. The chain is built from TRBV7-6 and TRBJ2-6; possibly TRBD1 for D (5 bases). This CDR3 contains 18 residues. Germline V gene lookup returns CDR1 SGHVS and CDR2 FNYEAQ. CDR3 loop: CASSLSPARSSGANGLTF. CDR3 nucleotides: TGTGCCAGCAGCTTATCACCCGCGCGGAGCTCTGGGGCCAACGGCCTGACTTTC.

V usage is TRBV5-4 and J usage is TRBJ2-3; 9 nucleotides agree with TRBD2. The length of the CDR3 is 18 residues. The germline V gene encodes CDR1 SGHNT and CDR2 YYREEE (reference sequence). V lost 0 bases to trimming and J lost 0 bases; unmatched junction nucleotides: 8. The DNA of the CDR3 is TGTGCCAGCAGCTTGGGTCAGCGGGGGGCCCCTAGCACAGATACGCAGTATTTT. It specifies CASSLGQRGAPSTDTQYF. The whole variable domain, filled in from reference TRBV5-4 and TRBJ2-3, reads ETGVTQSPTHLIKTRGQQVTLRCSSQSGHNTVSWYQQALGQGPQFIFQYYREEENGRGNFPPRFSGLQFPNYSSELNVNALELDDSALYLCASSLGQRGAPSTDTQYFGPGTRLTVL.

The gene calls are TRBV9 and TRBJ2-5, with TRBD2 matching over 9 bases. V gave up 3 bases and J gave up 5 bases; unmatched junction bases: 5. Germline V gene data show CDR1 as SGDLS and CDR2 as YYNGEE. CDR3 length equals 14 residues. CDR3 residues: CASSGGGGAETQYF. DNA of the CDR3: TGTGCCAGCAGCGGGGGCGGGGGGGCCGAGACCCAGTACTTC.

V and J are TRBV30 and TRBJ1-5; D perhaps matches TRBD1 (6 bases). This CDR3 spans 13 amino acids. CDR1 GTSNPN and CDR2 SVGIG come from the germline V gene (reference sequence). Trimming left V 5 bases short and J 7 bases short, with 15 bases between. Here the CDR3 reads CAWAGTLSQPQHF. CDR3 DNA: TGTGCCTGGGCCGGGACACTTTCCCAGCCCCAGCATTTT.

The J gene is TRBJ2-7, the V gene TRBV18, with 7 bases lining up with TRBD1. Germline-derived CDR1 and CDR2 are KGHSH and LQKENI. The CDR3 consists of 13 residues. Trimming removed 6 bases from V and 5 bases from J; junction bases left unmatched: 7. CDR3 region: CASSLGQVDEQYF. DNA for the CDR3: TGTGCCAGCTCCCTCGGACAGGTGGACGAGCAGTACTTC. Drawing the rest from reference TRBV18 and TRBJ2-7, the complete variable domain is NAGVMQNPRHLVRRRGQEARLRCSPMKGHSHVYWYRQLPEEGLKFMVYLQKENIIDESGMPKERFSAEFPKEGPSILRIQQVVRGDSAAYFCASSLGQVDEQYFGPGTRLTVT.

J is TRBJ2-6 and V is TRBV14, with TRBD1 identical over 9 bases. The CDR3 consists of 17 residues. Germline lookup yields CDR1 SGHDN and CDR2 FVKESK. V lost 6 bases, J lost 0 bases, and 6 bases stayed unmatched. CDR3 amino acids: CASRTDRGTSGANVLTF. The DNA for the CDR3 is TGTGCCAGCAGGACCGACAGGGGGACCTCTGGGGCCAACGTCCTGACTTTC.

CDR3 amino acids: CASSKGLVNTIYF. The CDR3 bases are TGTGCCAGCAGCAAGGGGTTGGTAAACACCATATATTTT. The rearrangement joins TRBV7-6 to TRBJ1-3, with D tentatively TRBD1 (5 bases). The CDR3 contains 13 residues. V was trimmed by 5 bases and J by 6 bases, leaving 11 bases between them. Germline lookup yields CDR1 SGHVS and CDR2 FNYEAQ.